This TCR beta chain was captured by sequencing in a study of blood T cell repertoires in COVID-19. Whole-study context: The origin of the acute and convalescent COVID-19 samples was the United States, Italy and Spain.

This CDR3 has 16 amino acids. The ends lost 4 bases at V and 4 bases at J; junction bases unmatched: 10. The germline V gene has CDR1 LGHDT and CDR2 YNNKEL (reference sequence). Per the authors' pipeline: Reference gene primer amplification gave estimated nucleated cell counts. Clones were read by immunoSEQ multiplex PCR, and TCRdb kept only the in-frame ones, dropping some. The DNA gave D and trimming, while V, J and clone size come from that table. The sample contains approximately 300,000 clones, 84% of which appear only once. Seattle cases were enrolled at active infection and followed longitudinally.

The specimen was peripheral blood. This chain connects TRBV3-1 (or the pseudogene TRBV3-2) to TRBJ2-5; 9 bases line up with TRBD2. This sequence was found in a person aged 65-85 years with COVID-19, enrolled during active disease. Here the CDR3 reads CASSPARTSVGETQYF. For the CDR3, the DNA is TGTGCCAGCAGCCCCGCCCGGACTAGCGTCGGAGAGACCCAGTACTTC.